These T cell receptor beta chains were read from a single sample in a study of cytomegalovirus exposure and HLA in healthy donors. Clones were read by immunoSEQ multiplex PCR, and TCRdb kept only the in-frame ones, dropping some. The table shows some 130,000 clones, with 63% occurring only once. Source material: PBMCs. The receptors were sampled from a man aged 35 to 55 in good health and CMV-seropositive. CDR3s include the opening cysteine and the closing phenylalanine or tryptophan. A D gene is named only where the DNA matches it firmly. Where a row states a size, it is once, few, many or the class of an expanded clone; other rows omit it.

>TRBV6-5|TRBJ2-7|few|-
TGTGCCAGCAGTTACTCGAGGGCCTGGGCCGCCTACGAGCAGTACTTC
CASSYSRAWAAYEQYF
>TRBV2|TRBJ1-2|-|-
TGTGCCAGCATGATACAGGGAAGCTATGGCTACACCTTC
CASMIQGSYGYTF
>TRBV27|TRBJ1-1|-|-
TGTGCCAGCAGTTTATACCCGGGGGGGAACACTGAAGCTTTCTTT
CASSLYPGGNTEAFF
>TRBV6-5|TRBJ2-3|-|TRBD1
TGTGCCAGCAGTCCAAAACAGGGGCGTGGAGGTACGCAGTATTTT
CASSPKQGRGGTQYF
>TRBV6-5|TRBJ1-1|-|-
TGTGCCAGCAGTTACGGACAGATGAACACTGAAGCTTTCTTT
CASSYGQMNTEAFF
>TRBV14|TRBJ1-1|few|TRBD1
TGTGCCAGCAGCCTTAGACAGGGTTGGACTGAAGCTTTCTTT
CASSLRQGWTEAFF
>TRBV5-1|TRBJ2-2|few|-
TGCGCCAGCAGCTTCCCACGGTCCACCGGGGAGCTGTTTTTT
CASSFPRSTGELFF
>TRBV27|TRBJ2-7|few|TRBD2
TGTGCCAGCAGTTCAGGACTAGCGGGGGCCTACGAGCAGTACTTC
CASSSGLAGAYEQYF
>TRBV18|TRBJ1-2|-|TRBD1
TGTGCCAGCTCACCCCCGACAGGGGGCTCCTATGGCTACACCTTC
CASSPPTGGSYGYTF
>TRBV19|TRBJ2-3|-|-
TGTGCCAGTAGTAATAGACAGACAGATACGCAGTATTTT
CASSNRQTDTQYF
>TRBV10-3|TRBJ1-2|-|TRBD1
TGTGCCATCAGAAGACAGGGGGAGCGCTCAGGCTATGGCTACACCTTC
CAIRRQGERSGYGYTF
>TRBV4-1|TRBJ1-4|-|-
TGCGCCAGCAGCCCAAACGGGGACACGAGGGGGAAACTGTTTTTT
CASSPNGDTRGKLFF
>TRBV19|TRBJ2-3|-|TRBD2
TGTGCCAGTAGTACGTCGGGAGGGCCCGTAGATACGCAGTATTTT
CASSTSGGPVDTQYF
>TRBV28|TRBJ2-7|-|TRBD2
TGTGCCAGCAGTTTCTCCGGACTAGCGGGAGCTTCCCAGCAGTACTTC
CASSFSGLAGASQQYF
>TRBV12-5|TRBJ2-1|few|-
TGTGCTAGTGGTTTTTCAGGCAATGAGCAGTTCTTC
CASGFSGNEQFF
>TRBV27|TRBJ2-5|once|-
TGTGCCAGCAGTTTATCGAGGGTGGAGACCCAGTACTTC
CASSLSRVETQYF
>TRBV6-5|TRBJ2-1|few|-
TGTGCCAGCAGTTACCAGCCTAGCGCGAACAATGAGCAGTTCTTC
CASSYQPSANNEQFF
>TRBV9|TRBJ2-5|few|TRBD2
TGTGCCAGCAGCGTAGGGGCGGGGGGCGGCGAGACCCAGTACTTC
CASSVGAGGGETQYF
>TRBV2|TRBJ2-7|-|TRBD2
TGTGCCAGCAGTGTCCGAGCGGGGGCCTTCTACGAGCAGTACTTC
CASSVRAGAFYEQYF
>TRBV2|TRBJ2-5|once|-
TGTGCCAGCAGTGAAGAAGCGTTTGGAGAGACCCAGTACTTC
CASSEEAFGETQYF
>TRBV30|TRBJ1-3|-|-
TGTGCCTGGAGCCGTACTTGGATTGAGGAACCCCCCTATTTT
CAWSRTWIEEPPYF
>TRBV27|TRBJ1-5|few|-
TGTGCCAGCAGCCTCTCGACAGGCGACAATCAGCCCCAGCATTTT
CASSLSTGDNQPQHF
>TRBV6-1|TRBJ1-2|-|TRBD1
TGTGCCAGTCAGACAGGGAACTACGACTATGGCTACACCTTC
CASQTGNYDYGYTF
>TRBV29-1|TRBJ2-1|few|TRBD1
TGCAGCGTTTTGCCTCGACAGGGGGATCATGAGCAGTTCTTC
CSVLPRQGDHEQFF
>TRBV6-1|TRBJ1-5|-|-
TGTGCCAGCGGTGTAGGGGGTTATAGCAATCAGCCCCAGCATTTT
CASGVGGYSNQPQHF
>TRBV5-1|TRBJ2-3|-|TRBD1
TGCGCCAGCAGAGGACAGGGTTCTGGCACAGATACGCAGTATTTT
CASRGQGSGTDTQYF
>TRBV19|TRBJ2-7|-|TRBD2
TGTGCCAGTAACGTGGGCGGGAGGGCCGTCTACGAGCAGTACTTC
CASNVGGRAVYEQYF
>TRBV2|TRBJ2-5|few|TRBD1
TGTGCCAGGAGGGACAGGGGCGCGAAGGAGACCCAGTACTTC
CARRDRGAKETQYF
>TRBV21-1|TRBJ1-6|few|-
TGTGCCAGCAGCAAAGCGCGCAGGGGTTCCTATAATTCACCCCTCCACTTT
CASSKARRGSYNSPLHF
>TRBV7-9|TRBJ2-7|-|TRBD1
TGTGCCAGCAGCTTAGCGGACAGGGGGAGCTACGAGCAGTACTTC
CASSLADRGSYEQYF
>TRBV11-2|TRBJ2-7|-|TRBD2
TGTGCCAGCAGCTTAGATCGGGGGGGGCCCTACGAGCAGTACTTC
CASSLDRGGPYEQYF
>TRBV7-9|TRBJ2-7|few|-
TGTGCCAGCAGCTCGGGGAGCTCCTACGAGCAGTACTTC
CASSSGSSYEQYF
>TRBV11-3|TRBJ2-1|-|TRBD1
TGTGCCAGCAGCTTAGGGGGGACAGTCTACAATGAGCAGTTCTTC
CASSLGGTVYNEQFF
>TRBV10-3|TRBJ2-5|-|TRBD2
TGTGCCATCAGTGAGTCTGGGACTAGCGAAGAGACCCAGTACTTC
CAISESGTSEETQYF
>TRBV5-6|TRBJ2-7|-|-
TGTGCCAGCAGTGTAGGGGGGGCGGGGTACGAGCAGTACTTC
CASSVGGAGYEQYF
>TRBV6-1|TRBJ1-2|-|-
TGTGCCAGCAGCCTACAGGGTAACTATGGCTACACCTTC
CASSLQGNYGYTF
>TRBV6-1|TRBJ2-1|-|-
TGTGCCAGCAGTGACGGGGAAGCCTACAATGAGCAGTTCTTC
CASSDGEAYNEQFF
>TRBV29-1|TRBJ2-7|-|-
TGCAGCGTTGAGGAGGGGGCGAGGCAAAACTTC
CSVEEGARQNF
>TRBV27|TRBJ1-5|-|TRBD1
TGTGCCAGCAGTTTAAGGGGGGACAGTAGCAATCAGCCCCAGCATTTT
CASSLRGDSSNQPQHF
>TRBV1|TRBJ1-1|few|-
TGCACCAGCAGCCACCGGGACAGGGAGAACACTGAAGCTTTATTT
CTSSHRDRENTEALF
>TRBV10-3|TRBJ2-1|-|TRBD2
TGTGCCTCCCTGACCGGGACTAGCAAGTTCTTC
CASLTGTSKFF
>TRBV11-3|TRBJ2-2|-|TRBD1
TGTGCCAGCAGCCGACAGGGGGCAGGCGACACCGGGGAGCTGTTTTTT
CASSRQGAGDTGELFF
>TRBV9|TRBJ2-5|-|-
TGTGCCAGCAGCGTATTCGGGGTCCCCCAAGAGACCCAGTACTTC
CASSVFGVPQETQYF
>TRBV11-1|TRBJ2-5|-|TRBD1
TGTGCCAGCAGCTCTCTGACAGGGCAAGGAGAGACCCAGTACTTC
CASSSLTGQGETQYF
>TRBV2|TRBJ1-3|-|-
TGTGCCAGCAGTGAACGTGGAAACACCATATATTTT
CASSERGNTIYF
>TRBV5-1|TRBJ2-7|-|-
TGCGCCAGCAGCTTGGGAGTCGTGGGGGGTGAGCAGTACTTC
CASSLGVVGGEQYF
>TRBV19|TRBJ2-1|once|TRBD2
TGTGCCAGTAGTCAGGCGGGAGTAGGTTACAATGAGCAGTTCTTC
CASSQAGVGYNEQFF
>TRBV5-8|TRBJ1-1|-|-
TGTGCCAGCAGCCCGAGGTCCCCTGAAGCTTTCTTT
CASSPRSPEAFF
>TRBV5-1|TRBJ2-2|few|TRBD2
TGCGCCAGCAGCAGGACTAGCGGGCCGAACACCGGGGAGCTGTTTTTT
CASSRTSGPNTGELFF
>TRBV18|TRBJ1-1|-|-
TGTGCCAGCTCGCAGGGATGGAACACTGAAGCTCTCTTT
CASSQGWNTEALF
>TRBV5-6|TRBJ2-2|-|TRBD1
TGTGCCAGCAGCCTGCCGGGACAGGCTTCCGGGGAGCTGTTTTTT
CASSLPGQASGELFF
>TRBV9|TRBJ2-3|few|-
TGTGCCAGCAGCGTCTCCTTGGTCGGAGATACGCAGTATTTT
CASSVSLVGDTQYF
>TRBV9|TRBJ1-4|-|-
TGTGCCAGCAGCGTAGGTAGGGACAACCCTAATGAAAAACTGTTTTTT
CASSVGRDNPNEKLFF
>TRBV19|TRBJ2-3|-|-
TGTGCCAGTAGTTCCCGATTAGCACTCGATACGCAGTATTTT
CASSSRLALDTQYF
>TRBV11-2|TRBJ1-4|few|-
TGTGCCAGCAGCCACCCGGGGGACGGATCCGCAACTAATGAAAAACTGTTTTTT
CASSHPGDGSATNEKLFF
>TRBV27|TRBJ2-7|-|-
TGTGCCAGCAGTTTACCTGGGGGGACCTACGAGCAGTACTTC
CASSLPGGTYEQYF
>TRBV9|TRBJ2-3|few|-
TGTGCCAGCAGCGTAGGACAGCCTAGCACAGATACGCAGTATTTT
CASSVGQPSTDTQYF